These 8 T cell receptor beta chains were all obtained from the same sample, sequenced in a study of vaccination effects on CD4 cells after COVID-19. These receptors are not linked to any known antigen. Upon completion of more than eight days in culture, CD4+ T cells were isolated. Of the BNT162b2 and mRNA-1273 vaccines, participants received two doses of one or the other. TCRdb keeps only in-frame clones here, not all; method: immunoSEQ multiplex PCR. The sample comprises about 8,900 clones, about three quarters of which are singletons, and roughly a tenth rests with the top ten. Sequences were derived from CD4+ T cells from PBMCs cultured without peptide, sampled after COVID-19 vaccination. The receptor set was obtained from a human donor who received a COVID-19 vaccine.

CDR3 sequence: CAISESPGAGYEQYF. The CDR3 nucleotides are TGTGCCATCAGTGAGTCGCCAGGGGCGGGCTACGAGCAGTACTTC. The chain is built from TRBV10-3 and TRBJ2-7; possible D gene TRBD1, 6 bases. The length of the CDR3 is 15 residues. CDR1 and CDR2 (germline): ENHRY, SYGVKD. Trimming removed 0 bases at V and 3 bases at J, with 12 bases between.

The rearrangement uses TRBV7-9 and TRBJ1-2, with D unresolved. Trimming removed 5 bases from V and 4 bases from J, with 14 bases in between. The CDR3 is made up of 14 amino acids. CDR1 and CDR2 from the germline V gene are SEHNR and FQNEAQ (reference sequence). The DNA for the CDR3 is TGTGCCAGCAGCCCGTCTAGGGTGGGCTATGGCTACACCTTC. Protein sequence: CASSPSRVGYGYTF.

CDR3 nucleotides: TGTGCCAGCAGTTTAGACAAAGGCGCCTATGGCTACACCTTC. It is translated as CASSLDKGAYGYTF. V gene TRBV27 combines with J gene TRBJ1-2, with unresolved D. In germline, CDR1 is MNHEY, CDR2 SMNVEV (reference sequence). V shed 2 bases and J shed 4 bases, with 11 bases lying between them. This CDR3 region has 14 residues.

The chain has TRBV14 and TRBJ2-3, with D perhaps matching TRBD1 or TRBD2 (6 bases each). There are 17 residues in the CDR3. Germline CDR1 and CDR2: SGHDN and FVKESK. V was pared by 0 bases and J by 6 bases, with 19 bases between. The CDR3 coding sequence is TGTGCCAGCAGCCAAGAGTGGGGGCTGGGGACTCCGGATACGCAGTATTTT. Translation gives CASSQEWGLGTPDTQYF.

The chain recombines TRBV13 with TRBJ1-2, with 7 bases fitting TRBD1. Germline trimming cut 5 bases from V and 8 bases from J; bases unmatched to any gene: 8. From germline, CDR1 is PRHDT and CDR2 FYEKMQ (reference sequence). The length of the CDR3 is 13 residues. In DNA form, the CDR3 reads TGTGCCAGCAGCCCAGACAGGGAGATGGGCTACACCTTC. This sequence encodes CASSPDREMGYTF. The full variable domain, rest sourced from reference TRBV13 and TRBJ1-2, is AAGVIQSPRHLIKEKRETATLKCYPIPRHDTVYWYQQGPGQDPQFLISFYEKMQSDKGSIPDRFSAQQFSDYHSELNMSSLELGDSALYFCASSPDREMGYTFGSGTRLTVV.

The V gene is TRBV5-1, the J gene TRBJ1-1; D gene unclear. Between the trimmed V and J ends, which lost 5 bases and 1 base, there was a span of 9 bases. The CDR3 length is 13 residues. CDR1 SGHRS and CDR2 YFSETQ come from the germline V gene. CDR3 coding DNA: TGCGCCAGCAGTCGCGACACGAACACTGAAGCTTTCTTT. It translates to CASSRDTNTEAFF.

CDR3 amino acids: CASSFGSTNEKLFF. For the CDR3, the DNA is TGTGCCAGCAGCTTTGGATCGACTAATGAAAAACTGTTTTTT. The rearrangement uses TRBV5-4 and TRBJ1-4, with unresolved D. Germline V gene data show CDR1 as SGHNT and CDR2 as YYREEE (reference sequence). The V end lost 2 bases, the J end lost 2 bases, and 7 bases lay between the germline ends. The CDR3 runs 14 residues.

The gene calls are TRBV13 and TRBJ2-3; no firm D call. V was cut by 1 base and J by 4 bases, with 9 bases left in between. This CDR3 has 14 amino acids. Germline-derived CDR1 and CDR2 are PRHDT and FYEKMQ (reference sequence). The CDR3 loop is CASSLDPRADTQYF. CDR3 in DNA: TGTGCCAGCAGCTTAGATCCTCGGGCAGATACGCAGTATTTT.